The source of this T cell receptor (beta chain) is a study of memory CD4+ T cells and cytomegalovirus serostatus. The sort gate was single viable CD3+CD4+CD8-CD45RO+ cells for memory CD4+ T cells. Broader study findings: The CMV-associated TCR signature appears largely within the CD4+ memory repertoire. CMV serostatus prediction reached median AUC approximately 0.96, or 0.89 with US-trained model. Of 150 to 200 reported CMV TCRbeta sequences, under 80 were found in memory CD4+ repertoires.

On this clone itself: As yet, its antigen is unknown.

V was pared by 2 bases and J by 3 bases, with 11 bases between. The CDR3 runs 15 residues. Germline CDR1 reads ENHRY; CDR2 reads SYGVKD. Sequencing used immunoSEQ multiplex PCR; TCRdb keeps in-frame clones, though not all of them. Found here are about 50,000 clones, under 80% of them singletons; the top ten hold roughly 0.6%. The gene calls are TRBV10-3 and TRBJ1-3; D may be TRBD1 (5 bases). Material for sequencing was memory CD4+ T cells from blood. The TCR was taken from an adult in good health and CMV-seronegative. CDR3 in DNA: TGTGCCATCAGTGAGCAGGGTGTGAGTGGAAACACCATATATTTT. Amino acids: CAISEQGVSGNTIYF.